These 27 T cell receptor beta chains were sequenced from one sample in a study of vaccination and CD4 T cells after COVID-19. These receptors have no identified antigens. The Oncomine TCR Beta short-read assay generated sequence data from the DNA of cultured CD4+ T cells. TCRdb itself ran the PCR reads through MiXCR, one entry per CDR3 protein. Here the sample spans fewer than 20,000 distinct CDR3 sequences, roughly 49% being singletons. Sample treatment: approximately nine-day PBMC culture with coronavirus spike peptide pools or control peptides (ViraFEST assay). This sample comprised CD4+ T cells from blood, cultured in vitro, obtained before SARS-CoV-2 vaccination. Receptors originate from a human donor who had recovered from COVID-19.

This clonotype was seen a few times. V gene TRBV6-5 combines with J gene TRBJ1-5; D not certain. This CDR3 is 12 amino acids long. The germline CDR1 and CDR2 sequences are MNHEY and SVGAGI. Deletions cut 2 bases from V and 9 bases from J, with 8 bases between. DNA of the CDR3: TGTGCCAGCAGTTACCTTCCGGCGCCCCAGCATTTT. Its protein is CASSYLPAPQHF.

The chain links TRBV5-4 to TRBJ2-1; D remains ambiguous. The CDR3 consists of 11 residues. V was trimmed by 2 bases and J by 3 bases, leaving 0 bases between them. Germline loops: CDR1 SGHNT, CDR2 YYREEE (reference sequence). The CDR3 sequence: CASSFYNEQFF. The CDR3 DNA is TGTGCCAGCAGCTTCTACAATGAGCAGTTCTTC. The whole variable domain, remainder taken from reference TRBV5-4 and TRBJ2-1, is ETGVTQSPTHLIKTRGQQVTLRCSSQSGHNTVSWYQQALGQGPQFIFQYYREEENGRGNFPPRFSGLQFPNYSSELNVNALELDDSALYLCASSFYNEQFFGPGTRLTVL.

The J gene is TRBJ2-7, the V gene TRBV28, with 8 bases lining up with TRBD1. The CDR3 spans 15 residues. With 4 bases clipped from V and 2 bases from J, the junction kept 7 bases outside the gene matches. Germline V gene lookup returns CDR1 MDHEN and CDR2 SYDVKM. In DNA form, the CDR3 reads TGTGCCAGCAGTTCCGGGACAGGTCGTCCCTACGAGCAGTACTTC. Its protein is CASSSGTGRPYEQYF.

This chain uses TRBV6-1 with TRBJ2-1, with 8 bases aligning to TRBD1. V gave up 5 bases and J gave up 4 bases; unmatched junction bases: 4. The CDR3 is 14 residues long. CDR1 is MNHNS, CDR2 SASEGT, per germline. The CDR3 region is CASSTGQEYNEQFF. The CDR3 DNA reads TGTGCCAGCAGTACGGGACAGGAGTACAATGAGCAGTTCTTC.

The chain recombines TRBV20-1 with TRBJ2-1; D is perhaps TRBD1 or TRBD2 (5 bases each). In germline, CDR1 is DFQATT, CDR2 SNEGSKA (reference sequence). The V end was cut by 1 base, the J end by 3 bases, with 10 bases between. The CDR3 length is 14 residues. CDR3 sequence reads: CSARGGGNYNEQFF. In DNA, the CDR3 is TGCAGTGCTAGAGGTGGGGGAAACTACAATGAGCAGTTCTTC.

The J gene is TRBJ2-7, the V gene TRBV20-1; D remains unclear. The V gene's germline CDR1 is DFQATT and CDR2 SNEGSKA (reference sequence). CDR3 length: 11 amino acids. V was cut by 2 bases and J by 0 bases, with 2 bases left in between. CDR3 nucleotide sequence: TGCAGTGCTAGAAACTCCTACGAGCAGTACTTC. Its protein product is CSARNSYEQYF.

By share of the sample, this clonotype is large. The chain is built from TRBV18 and TRBJ1-5, with no clear D. Deletions cut 3 bases from V and 5 bases from J, with 14 bases between. The CDR3 runs 15 residues. The germline gives CDR1 KGHSH, CDR2 LQKENI. The CDR3 is CASSPDLTGDQPQHF. CDR3 bases: TGTGCCAGCTCACCCGACCTCACCGGTGATCAGCCCCAGCATTTT. Full variable domain (missing parts from reference TRBV18 and TRBJ1-5): NAGVMQNPRHLVRRRGQEARLRCSPMKGHSHVYWYRQLPEEGLKFMVYLQKENIIDESGMPKERFSAEFPKEGPSILRIQQVVRGDSAAYFCASSPDLTGDQPQHFGDGTRLSIL.

The gene calls are TRBV20-1 and TRBJ1-5; maybe TRBD1 (6 bases). The CDR3 runs to 15 residues. The ends were cut back, 1 base at V and 3 bases at J, with 13 bases in the middle. Germline V gene lookup returns CDR1 DFQATT and CDR2 SNEGSKA (reference sequence). In DNA, the CDR3 is TGCAGTGCTAGAGTTGCAACAGGGATCAATCAGCCCCAGCATTTT. This codes for CSARVATGINQPQHF.

The chain couples TRBV20-1 to TRBJ2-7; D perhaps matches TRBD2 (5 bases). The V end was cut by 8 bases, the J end by 1 base, with 15 bases between. Germline V lookup: CDR1 DFQATT, CDR2 SNEGSKA (reference sequence). This CDR3 has 13 residues. The CDR3 is CSPSRSGSYEQYF. CDR3 bases: TGCAGTCCCAGTCGGAGCGGATCCTACGAGCAGTACTTC.

The chain recombines TRBV19 with TRBJ1-1; 7 nucleotides line up with TRBD1. J was trimmed by 5 bases and V by 7 bases; bases with no gene match: 13. CDR1 LNHDA and CDR2 SQIVND come from the germline V gene (reference sequence). The CDR3 contains 15 residues. The CDR3 sequence: CASIQIQGEVTEAFF. The CDR3 DNA reads TGTGCCAGTATCCAGATTCAGGGGGAAGTGACTGAAGCTTTCTTT.

The table lists this clonotype with a few counts. V gene TRBV6-1 combines with J gene TRBJ1-5, with D possibly being TRBD1 (6 bases). There are 14 residues in the CDR3. Looked up from germline, CDR1 is MNHNS and CDR2 is SASEGT. V shed 1 base and J shed 4 bases, with 8 bases lying between them. The DNA of the CDR3 is TGTGCCAGCAGTGAAGAAGGGACAAATCAGCCCCAGCATTTT. Encoded protein: CASSEEGTNQPQHF.

The CDR3 sequence: CATSRPRTDLGYGYTF. The CDR3 nucleotides read TGTGCCACCAGCAGACCCCGGACGGATCTAGGCTATGGCTACACCTTC. The rearrangement joins TRBV15 to TRBJ1-2; no definite D call. This CDR3 comprises 16 residues. Germline V gene lookup returns CDR1 LNHNV and CDR2 YYDKDF (reference sequence). V was clipped by 2 bases and J by 4 bases, with 17 bases between them.

This clonotype has only a few counts. The J gene is TRBJ2-3, the V gene TRBV5-4, with 10 bases that match TRBD2. V shed 4 bases, J shed 2 bases, and the junction held 7 bases outside the gene matches. The V gene's germline CDR1 is SGHNT and CDR2 YYREEE (reference sequence). The CDR3 runs 16 residues. The CDR3 protein is CASSPRTSGLTDTQYF. The DNA of the CDR3 is TGTGCCAGCAGCCCTAGGACTAGCGGCCTCACAGATACGCAGTATTTT.

This clonotype has only a few counts. The V call is TRBV7-9, the J call TRBJ2-3; 8 bases agree with TRBD2. In germline, CDR1 is SEHNR, CDR2 FQNEAQ (reference sequence). The length of the CDR3 is 17 residues. The J segment lost 2 bases and the V segment lost 5 bases, leaving 12 bases of the junction unmatched. CDR3 DNA: TGTGCCAGCAGCCCCCGGACTAGCTGGGATCTCACAGATACGCAGTATTTT. It is translated as CASSPRTSWDLTDTQYF.

The chain uses TRBV7-2 and TRBJ2-1, with D possibly TRBD1 on 5 matching bases. CDR3 length equals 14 residues. The germline V and J ends were trimmed by 0 bases and 8 bases, with 11 bases remaining between them. Germline V gene sequence: CDR1 SGHTA, CDR2 FQGNSA. CDR3 in DNA: TGTGCCAGCAGCTTAGCTAGAGTAGGGGATGAGCAGTTCTTC. Amino acids: CASSLARVGDEQFF. Variable domain in full (rest from reference TRBV7-2 and TRBJ2-1): GAGVSQSPSNKVTEKGKDVELRCDPISGHTALYWYRQSLGQGLEFLIYFQGNSAPDKSGLPSDRFSAERTGGSVSTLTIQRTQQEDSAVYLCASSLARVGDEQFFGPGTRLTVL.

The V and J genes are TRBV7-8 and TRBJ2-1; no clear D. Germline assignment: CDR1 SGHVS and CDR2 FQNEAQ. V lost 0 bases and J 9 bases, leaving 15 bases between the germline ends. This CDR3 has 15 amino acids. The DNA for the CDR3 is TGTGCCAGCAGCTTAGCCCTGAGTTCAGGATCTGAGCAGTTCTTC. Translation gives CASSLALSSGSEQFF.

This clonotype was detected only a few times. J is TRBJ1-1 and V is TRBV5-3, with 7 bases fitting TRBD1. TRBV5-3 is given ORF status, its function remaining uncertain. V lost 8 bases and J lost 1; bases outside the gene matches: 5. The CDR3 is 13 residues long. CDR3 residues: CASQGGGNTEAFF. In nucleotides, the CDR3 is TGTGCCAGTCAGGGGGGAGGGAACACTGAAGCTTTCTTT.

This clonotype showed up just once. The gene calls are TRBV20-1 and TRBJ2-5, with D unclear. Between the trimmed V and J ends, which lost 6 bases and 5 bases, there was a span of 22 bases. The CDR3 has 15 amino acids. CDR1 DFQATT and CDR2 SNEGSKA come from the germline V gene (reference sequence). CDR3 sequence: CSATRSTSSRETQYF. DNA of the CDR3: TGCAGTGCGACCCGTTCGACATCCTCACGGGAGACCCAGTACTTC.

The V gene is TRBV19, the J gene TRBJ2-3, with a weak D call TRBD2 (5 bases). This CDR3 has 12 amino acids. The V gene's germline CDR1 is LNHDA and CDR2 SQIVND (reference sequence). The V end was cut by 3 bases, the J end by 6 bases, with 7 bases between. The CDR3 loop is CASSITRDTQYF. DNA for the CDR3: TGTGCCAGTAGTATCACTAGGGATACGCAGTATTTT.

This clonotype was found a few times. V is TRBV20-1 and J is TRBJ1-1, with 7 positions matching TRBD1. The germline V gene encodes CDR1 DFQATT and CDR2 SNEGSKA (reference sequence). The J segment lost 4 bases and the V segment lost 0 bases, leaving 11 bases of the junction unmatched. This CDR3 is built from 16 residues. Written as DNA, the CDR3 is TGCAGTGCTAGAGATAGGGAGGGGGCGTTGTTCACTGAAGCTTTCTTT. It encodes CSARDREGALFTEAFF.

The gene calls are TRBV3-1 and TRBJ1-2; D is possibly TRBD1 (5 bases). The CDR3 has 13 amino acids. Deletions cut 7 bases from V and 2 bases from J, with 11 bases between. Germline V gives CDR1 LGHDT, CDR2 YNNKEL (reference sequence). The CDR3 is CASTTRGNYGYTF. In DNA form, the CDR3 reads TGTGCCAGCACCACAAGGGGCAACTATGGCTACACCTTC.

CDR3 loop: CASSRTSGSVGQYF. The DNA for the CDR3 is TGTGCCAGCAGCAGGACTAGCGGGAGTGTCGGGCAGTACTTC. This sequence joins TRBV6-1 and TRBJ2-7, with 13 bases identical to TRBD2. This CDR3 contains 14 residues. CDR1 is MNHNS and CDR2 is SASEGT in the germline V gene. V shed 6 bases, J shed 9 bases, and the junction held 8 bases outside the gene matches.

The chain recombines TRBV10-3 with TRBJ2-1, with 15 bases aligning to TRBD2. This CDR3 is built from 16 residues. The J segment lost 4 bases and the V segment lost 5 bases, leaving 3 bases of the junction unmatched. The germline V gene has CDR1 ENHRY and CDR2 SYGVKD. The CDR3: CAISLGLAGGYNEQFF. The DNA for the CDR3 is TGTGCCATCAGTCTTGGACTAGCGGGGGGGTACAATGAGCAGTTCTTC.

The rearrangement uses TRBV24-1 and TRBJ2-5; tentatively, D is TRBD1 or TRBD2 (5 bases each). Trimming removed 3 bases at V and 2 bases at J, with 15 bases between. The V gene's germline CDR1 is KGHDR and CDR2 SFDVKD. This CDR3 region has 16 residues. The DNA of the CDR3 is TGTGCCACCAGTGATGTAAAGGGACGGTTTCAAGAGACCCAGTACTTC. Residues: CATSDVKGRFQETQYF.

This chain uses TRBV19 with TRBJ2-3, with D perhaps TRBD1 (5 bases). The germline CDR1 and CDR2 sequences are LNHDA and SQIVND (reference sequence). The CDR3 length is 14 residues. Deletions cut 4 bases from V and 0 bases from J, with 8 bases between. For the CDR3, the DNA is TGTGCCAGTAGTACAGGGTCAAGCACAGATACGCAGTATTTT. Encoded protein: CASSTGSSTDTQYF.

The V gene is TRBV15, the J gene TRBJ2-7; the D is unclear. The CDR3 runs to 16 residues. Trimming removed 1 base from V and 0 bases from J, with 13 bases in between. In germline, CDR1 is LNHNV, CDR2 YYDKDF (reference sequence). The CDR3 loop reads CATSRGMTESSYEQYF. CDR3 DNA sequence: TGTGCCACCAGCAGAGGAATGACGGAAAGCTCCTACGAGCAGTACTTC. The full variable domain, with the rest looked up from reference TRBV15 and TRBJ2-7, is DAMVIQNPRYQVTQFGKPVTLSCSQTLNHNVMYWYQQKSSQAPKLLFHYYDKDFNNEADTPDNFQSRRPNTSFCFLDIRSPGLGDTAMYLCATSRGMTESSYEQYFGPGTRLTVT.

This clonotype was counted only a few times. The rearrangement links TRBV27 to TRBJ1-2; possibly TRBD1 for D (6 bases). Trimming removed 3 bases at V and 5 bases at J, with 19 bases between. This CDR3 is 16 amino acids long. CDR1 MNHEY and CDR2 SMNVEV come from the germline V gene (reference sequence). In DNA, the CDR3 is TGTGCCAGCAGTTTTCGCACAGGGCGAAAATCTTATGGCTACACCTTC. The encoded protein is CASSFRTGRKSYGYTF.